This passage covers 24 T cell receptor beta chains from one sample sequenced in a study of cytomegalovirus exposure and HLA in healthy donors. Both 60 Vbeta primers and 13 Jbeta primers went into the PCR. Clones were read by immunoSEQ multiplex PCR, and TCRdb kept only the in-frame ones, dropping some. The table has 200,000 or so clones, roughly 80% seen once. Sequencing was performed on PBMCs. Every receptor here comes from a girl aged 2 to 9 in good health and CMV-seronegative.

This rearrangement joins TRBV2 to TRBJ1-2, with 9 nucleotides matching TRBD1. CDR1 and CDR2 (germline): SNHLY, FYNNEI. CDR3 length equals 13 residues. After removal of 6 bases from V and 6 bases from J, the junction contained 5 bases not matched to a gene. Written as DNA, the CDR3 is TGTGCCAGCAGGGAGGGACAGGGACATGGCTACACCTTC. Protein: CASREGQGHGYTF.

The chain is built from TRBV29-1 and TRBJ1-1, with TRBD1 as a possible D gene (5 bases). With 5 bases removed from V and 0 bases from J, the gap between germline ends came to 10 bases. The CDR3 spans 13 residues. Per germline, CDR1 SQVTM and CDR2 ANQGSEA. CDR3 residues: CSVSTVLNTEAFF. DNA for the CDR3: TGCAGCGTTTCGACAGTTCTGAACACTGAAGCTTTCTTT.

This clone was counted between two and nine times. The rearrangement uses TRBV4-1 and TRBJ1-2; TRBD1 agrees at 8 bases. CDR1 is MGHRA, CDR2 YSYEKL, per germline. The CDR3 consists of 16 residues. V lost 0 bases, J lost 5 bases, and 8 bases stayed unmatched. The CDR3 coding sequence is TGCGCCAGCAGCCAAGATTCGGGACAGGACCCGTATGGCTACACCTTC. Its translation is CASSQDSGQDPYGYTF.

This clone was detected a few times. The chain couples TRBV5-1 to TRBJ2-3; maybe TRBD2 (5 bases). CDR3 length: 14 amino acids. Germline V CDR1 and CDR2: SGHRS, YFSETQ. V shed 2 bases and J shed 4 bases, with 11 bases lying between them. The chain's CDR3 is CASSLIWGADTQYF. CDR3 DNA sequence: TGCGCCAGCAGCTTAATCTGGGGAGCAGATACGCAGTATTTT.

J is TRBJ1-2 and V is TRBV2; TRBD1 is a possible D gene (6 bases). CDR1 and CDR2 from the germline V gene are SNHLY and FYNNEI. The V end lost 6 bases, the J end lost 5 bases, and 7 bases lay between the germline ends. The CDR3 consists of 11 residues. Here the CDR3 reads CASRDSYGYTF. The CDR3 nucleotides read TGTGCCAGCAGGGACAGTTATGGCTACACCTTC.

Notes on this clone: Because it lacks the conserved phenylalanine or tryptophan at the end, this CDR3 is likely a read error. J is TRBJ1-1 and V is TRBV4-1; TRBD1 is a possible D gene (5 bases). Trimming removed 1 base at V and 11 bases at J, with 20 bases between. Germline V gene data show CDR1 as MGHRA and CDR2 as YSYEKL. The CDR3 totals 15 residues. DNA for the CDR3: TGCGCCAGCAGCCAAGTCAGTCCCGACAGTCAATGGGCTTTCTCT. It codes for CASSQVSPDSQWAFS.

The gene calls are TRBV6-5 and TRBJ2-7; tentatively, D is TRBD2 (5 bases). This CDR3 comprises 15 residues. Trimming pared 5 bases from V and 4 bases from J, leaving 18 bases between. Germline V lookup: CDR1 MNHEY, CDR2 SVGAGI. CDR3: CASSPFLAGAYEQYF. In DNA, the CDR3 is TGTGCCAGCAGTCCTTTTCTGGCGGGCGCATACGAGCAGTACTTC.

The chain combines TRBV5-1 with TRBJ2-3, with D perhaps matching TRBD2 (5 bases). Germline V gene data show CDR1 as SGHRS and CDR2 as YFSETQ. V was clipped by 7 bases and J by 3 bases, with 18 bases between them. The CDR3 covers 15 residues. This CDR3 is CASCVRGTHTDTQYF. In nucleotides, the CDR3 is TGCGCCAGCTGCGTACGGGGAACCCATACAGATACGCAGTATTTT.

The chain couples TRBV30 to TRBJ2-3, with D perhaps matching TRBD1 (5 bases). The CDR3 has 12 amino acids. The germline V gene has CDR1 GTSNPN and CDR2 SVGIG (reference sequence). Trimming stripped 2 bases from V and 6 bases from J, with 9 bases between. This CDR3 reads CAWSIRGDTQYF. Here the CDR3 DNA reads TGTGCCTGGAGTATAAGGGGTGATACGCAGTATTTT.

The chain couples TRBV7-2 to TRBJ2-1; no clear D. Germline CDR1 SGHTA, CDR2 FQGNSA. CDR3 length: 11 residues. V was trimmed by 5 bases and J by 5 bases, leaving 4 bases between them. CDR3 in DNA: TGTGCCAGCAGCCGAGACAATGAGCAGTTCTTC. This codes for CASSRDNEQFF. Complete variable domain (other parts from reference TRBV7-2 and TRBJ2-1): GAGVSQSPSNKVTEKGKDVELRCDPISGHTALYWYRQSLGQGLEFLIYFQGNSAPDKSGLPSDRFSAERTGGSVSTLTIQRTQQEDSAVYLCASSRDNEQFFGPGTRLTVL.

The V gene is TRBV19, the J gene TRBJ2-6; TRBD2 is a possible D gene (6 bases). The CDR3 is 23 amino acids. The germline V gene encodes CDR1 LNHDA and CDR2 SQIVND (reference sequence). V was cut by 7 bases and J by 4 bases, with 38 bases left in between. CDR3 nucleotides: TGTGCCAGTACGGCGCAACCAAGGAGAGGGCCCTCAGCTGGGGACTGGGGGGCCAACGTCCTGACTTTC. Amino acid sequence: CASTAQPRRGPSAGDWGANVLTF.

CDR3 loop: CASSKKLSPSGNQPQHF. CDR3 DNA sequence: TGTGCCAGCAGCAAAAAGCTTTCGCCATCGGGCAATCAGCCCCAGCATTTT. The V and J genes are TRBV21-1 and TRBJ1-5. TRBV21-1 is termed a pseudogene. The CDR3 spans 17 residues.

This clone appeared a few times. The V and J genes are TRBV27 and TRBJ2-1, with TRBD1 matching 12 bases. The CDR3 contains 16 residues. The ends lost 9 bases at V and 6 bases at J; junction bases unmatched: 12. The germline V gene has CDR1 MNHEY and CDR2 SMNVEV (reference sequence). This chain's CDR3 is CASSQGTGGTGNEQFF. CDR3 sequence (DNA): TGTGCCAGTTCCCAGGGGACAGGGGGCACGGGCAATGAGCAGTTCTTC.

The genes are TRBV10-2 and TRBJ2-5, with D maybe TRBD2 (6 bases). Germline-derived CDR1 and CDR2 are WSHSY and SAAADI. Trimming took off 8 bases at V and 5 bases at J, with 9 bases between the two ends. The CDR3 totals 11 residues. CDR3 residues: CASGTGETQYF. CDR3 nucleotides: TGCGCCAGCGGGACTGGGGAGACCCAGTACTTC.

This chain uses TRBV6-1 with TRBJ2-1, with no clear D. Germline lookup yields CDR1 MNHNS and CDR2 SASEGT. CDR3 length: 13 residues. V was pared by 6 bases and J by 4 bases, with 10 bases between. The CDR3 loop is CASRSNSYNEQFF. In nucleotides, the CDR3 is TGTGCCAGCAGGAGCAACAGTTACAATGAGCAGTTCTTC.

V usage is TRBV5-6 and J usage is TRBJ1-2; TRBD1 might be the D (5 bases). The CDR3 has 16 residues. Trimming shortened V by 4 bases and J by 6 bases, and 22 bases separated the two germline ends. The germline gives CDR1 SGHDT, CDR2 YYEEEE. The CDR3 nucleotides read TGTGCCAGCAGCCGCGCTCTTCAGACAGTTTCTAATGGCTACACCTTC. It specifies CASSRALQTVSNGYTF.

The V call is TRBV6-6, the J call TRBJ1-4, with D unclear. V lost 4 bases, J lost 3 bases, and 12 bases lay in between. This CDR3 has 15 residues. Germline V lookup: CDR1 MNHNY, CDR2 SVGAGI (reference sequence). The CDR3 DNA is TGTGCCAGCAGTTCCCGAGGGCGGCCTAATGAAAAACTGTTTTTT. Protein sequence: CASSSRGRPNEKLFF.

V usage is TRBV2 and J usage is TRBJ2-4; TRBD2 might be the D (5 bases). The CDR3 is 14 residues long. CDR1 and CDR2 (germline): SNHLY, FYNNEI. Trimming took 8 bases from V and 8 from J, leaving 19 bases between them. In DNA, the CDR3 is TGTGCCAGCTCCTATCGCCCAACCGGGGACATTCAGTACTTC. Protein product: CASSYRPTGDIQYF. Full variable domain (rest looked up from reference TRBV2 and TRBJ2-4): EPEVTQTPSHQVTQMGQEVILRCVPISNHLYFYWYRQILGQKVEFLVSFYNNEISEKSEIFDDQFSVERPDGSNFTLKIRSTKLEDSAMYFCASSYRPTGDIQYFGAGTRLSVL.

In the case of this clone: Other DNA sequences from this sample encode an identical CDR3 as well. V usage is TRBV9 and J usage is TRBJ1-3; TRBD1 agrees at 8 bases. V gave up 2 bases and J gave up 3 bases; unmatched junction bases: 7. The CDR3 length is 16 residues. Germline V gives CDR1 SGDLS, CDR2 YYNGEE. Written as DNA, the CDR3 is TGTGCCAGCAGCGTCGCACAGGGGGGAAGTGGAAACACCATATATTTT. Translated, it gives CASSVAQGGSGNTIYF.

The rearrangement joins TRBV14 to TRBJ2-3; possibly TRBD2 for D (6 bases). This CDR3 contains 16 residues. V dropped 2 bases and J dropped 2 bases, with 14 bases sitting between them. Germline CDR1 SGHDN, CDR2 FVKESK. The CDR3 DNA follows: TGTGCCAGCAGCCAAAAACCGGGACTTAACACAGATACGCAGTATTTT. It specifies CASSQKPGLNTDTQYF.

The chain is built from TRBV2 and TRBJ2-7, with 8 bases matching TRBD2. Germline V gene sequence: CDR1 SNHLY, CDR2 FYNNEI. V gave up 7 bases and J gave up 2 bases; unmatched junction bases: 4. There are 13 residues in the CDR3. CDR3 amino acids: CASIGAGAYEQYF. The CDR3, as DNA: TGTGCCAGCATCGGAGCGGGGGCCTACGAGCAGTACTTC.

The rearrangement links TRBV25-1 to TRBJ2-3; D unclear. CDR1 MGHDK and CDR2 SYGVNS come from the germline V gene. The CDR3 is 12 residues long. V was clipped by 6 bases and J by 0 bases, with 4 bases between them. The DNA for the CDR3 is TGTGCCAGCAGCAGAAGCACAGATACGCAGTATTTT. Protein: CASSRSTDTQYF.

This clone was found a few times. V usage is TRBV7-9 and J usage is TRBJ1-5, with 7 positions matching TRBD1. The CDR3 is 15 residues long. From germline, CDR1 is SEHNR and CDR2 FQNEAQ (reference sequence). The ends lost 4 bases at V and 6 bases at J; junction bases unmatched: 9. The CDR3 DNA reads TGTGCCAGCAGCTCCCCCACAGGGGACGGTCAGCCCCAGCATTTT. Protein: CASSSPTGDGQPQHF.

This clone was seen a single time. The same CDR3 also results from other DNA sequences found in this sample. V usage is TRBV15 and J usage is TRBJ1-4; D might be TRBD1 (5 bases). V dropped 3 bases and J dropped 13 bases, with 9 bases sitting between them. The CDR3 loop spans 11 amino acids. The germline V gene encodes CDR1 LNHNV and CDR2 YYDKDF (reference sequence). CDR3 bases: TGTGCCACCAGCAGGGGGGGAGGACTGTTTTTT. Protein sequence: CATSRGGGLFF.